This TCR beta chain was retrieved from a study of blood T cell repertoires in COVID-19. The table came from immunoSEQ multiplex PCR; TCRdb's copy has only in-frame clones and leaves some out. Counted here are roughly 23,000 clones, less than 95% occurring once; the ten biggest clones make up 2.5% to 3%. Sequencing was performed on peripheral blood. This TCR came from a man between 65 and 85 years old with acute or convalescent COVID-19.

The CDR3 region is CASSFGAGGPNEQYF. The CDR3 region has the DNA TGTGCCAGCAGTTTCGGGGCGGGAGGGCCCAACGAGCAGTACTTC. The rearrangement uses TRBV27 and TRBJ2-7; the match to TRBD2 covers 9 bases. The CDR3 runs to 15 residues. Trimming removed 3 bases from V and 5 bases from J; junction bases left unmatched: 8. Germline values: CDR1 MNHEY, CDR2 SMNVEV (reference sequence).